The clone carrying this TCR beta chain was seen many times. Antigen: not known. This record belongs to a study of T cell repertoires in cytomegalovirus infection. Study as a whole: In public TCR beta signatures, there were indications of both CMV infection and matching HLA type. Study-wide findings and caveats: Summed public TCR beta family frequency identified CMV carriers bearing the relevant HLA.

TCRdb redid the calling of the reads with MiXCR, one entry per CDR3 protein. The sample shows about 570,000 distinct CDR3 sequences, around 40% of them seen only once. CDR3 length: 15 residues. Germline lookup yields CDR1 SGHVS and CDR2 FQNEAQ. V lost 2 bases and J 0 bases, leaving 5 bases between the germline ends. The clonotype originates from a human donor in good health (CMV status not recorded). Some clones in this sample may be carry-over from other donors' samples. This sequence joins TRBV7-8 and TRBJ2-6; no firm D call. This specimen consisted of cultured PBMCs, obtained from culture after CMV antigen stimulation. The CDR3 DNA reads TGTGCCAGCAGCTTAAGCATCTCTGGGGCCAACGTCCTGACTTTC. This translates into CASSLSISGANVLTF. Variable domain in full (rest from reference TRBV7-8 and TRBJ2-6): GAGVSQSPRYKVAKRGQDVALRCDPISGHVSLFWYQQALGQGPEFLTYFQNEAQLDKSGLPSDRFFAERPEGSVSTLKIQRTQQEDSAVYLCASSLSISGANVLTFGAGSRLTVL.